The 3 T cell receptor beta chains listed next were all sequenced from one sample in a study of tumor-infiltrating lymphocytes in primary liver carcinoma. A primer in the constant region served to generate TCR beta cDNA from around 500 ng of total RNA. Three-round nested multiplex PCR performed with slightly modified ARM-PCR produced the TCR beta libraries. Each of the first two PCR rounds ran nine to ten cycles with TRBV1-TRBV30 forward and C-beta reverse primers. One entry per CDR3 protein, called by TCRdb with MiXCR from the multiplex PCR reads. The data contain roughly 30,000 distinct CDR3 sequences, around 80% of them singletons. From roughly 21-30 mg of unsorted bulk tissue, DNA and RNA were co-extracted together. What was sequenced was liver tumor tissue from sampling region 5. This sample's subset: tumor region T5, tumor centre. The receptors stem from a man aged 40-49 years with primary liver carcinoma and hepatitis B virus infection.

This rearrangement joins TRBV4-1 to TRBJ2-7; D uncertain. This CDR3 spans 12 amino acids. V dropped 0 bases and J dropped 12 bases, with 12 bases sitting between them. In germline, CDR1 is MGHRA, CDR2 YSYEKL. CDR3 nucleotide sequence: TGCGCCAGCAGCCAAGATAACGCTCTCCCGTACTTC. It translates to CASSQDNALPYF.

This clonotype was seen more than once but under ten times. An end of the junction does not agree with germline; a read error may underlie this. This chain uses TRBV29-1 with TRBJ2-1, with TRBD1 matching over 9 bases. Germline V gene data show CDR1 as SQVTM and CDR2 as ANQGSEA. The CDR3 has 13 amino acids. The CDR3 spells CRVVGTGSDEQFF. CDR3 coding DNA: TGCAGAGTTGTCGGGACAGGGAGCGATGAGCAGTTCTTC.

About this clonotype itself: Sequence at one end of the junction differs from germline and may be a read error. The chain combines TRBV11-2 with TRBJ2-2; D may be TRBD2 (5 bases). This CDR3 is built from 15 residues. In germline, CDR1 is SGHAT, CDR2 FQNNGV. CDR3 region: CTSSSSGSVPGEPFF. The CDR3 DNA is TGTACCAGCAGCTCTAGTGGGAGTGTCCCCGGGGAGCCGTTTTTT.